This entry lists 32 T cell receptor beta chains sequenced from one sample in a study of technical replicates of blood from a handful of donors (dated by TCRdb to between 2016 and 2019). Library generation was performed with the immunoSEQ multiplex PCR assay. TCRdb holds this immuneACCESS table with in-frame rearrangements only. Some clones are missing; in checked studies, unresolved V genes explain under half, and the rest has no known cause. This sample gives about 75,000 clones in total; approximately 96% of them show up just once. Roughly 0.3% of the sample is held by the ten biggest clonotypes. Material: T cells isolated from PBMCs. These receptors all stem from a human donor in good health.

The rearrangement links TRBV29-1 to TRBJ1-1; TRBD1 agrees at 7 bases. Trimming took 3 bases from V and 3 from J; bases not matched to a gene: 7. CDR1 and CDR2 from the germline V gene are SQVTM and ANQGSEA. The CDR3 contains 14 residues. CDR3 nucleotides: TGCAGCGTTGATACGACTGGACAGGACACTGAAGCTTTCTTT. Its translation: CSVDTTGQDTEAFF.

The V gene is TRBV19, the J gene TRBJ2-2; 9 positions match TRBD2. V trimming: 5 bases; J trimming: 7 bases; junction bases outside the gene matches: 8. Germline V gene sequence: CDR1 LNHDA, CDR2 SQIVND (reference sequence). This CDR3 spans 15 amino acids. The chain's CDR3 is CASSGLAGVGGELFF. In DNA form, the CDR3 reads TGTGCCAGTAGTGGGTTAGCGGGAGTCGGCGGGGAGCTGTTTTTT.

The V call is TRBV5-5, the J call TRBJ1-4, with D perhaps TRBD1 (5 bases). Deletions cut 1 base from V and 4 bases from J, with 17 bases between. CDR1 SGHKS and CDR2 YYEKEE come from the germline V gene (reference sequence). CDR3 length equals 17 residues. CDR3 in DNA: TGTGCCAGCAGCTTGTACAGGCTCGACAAGTTTAATGAAAAACTGTTTTTT. It is translated as CASSLYRLDKFNEKLFF.

The rearrangement uses TRBV7-2 and TRBJ2-5, with TRBD1 matching over 7 bases. CDR3 length equals 15 residues. After removal of 8 bases from V and 6 bases from J, the junction contained 15 bases not matched to a gene. Germline V lookup: CDR1 SGHTA, CDR2 FQGNSA. The CDR3 loop is CASAGTALPLQTQYF. The CDR3, as DNA: TGTGCCAGCGCAGGGACAGCACTACCCTTACAGACCCAGTACTTC.

The chain is built from TRBV12-2 and TRBJ2-5; the table's D call TRBD2 went unverified against the DNA. TRBV12-2 is given as a pseudogene. The CDR3 has 15 amino acids. The CDR3 DNA reads as TGTGCAAGTCGCTCGGGACTAGCTGGTGAAGAGACCCAGTACTTC. It is translated as CASRSGLAGEETQYF.

The chain joins TRBV7-2 to TRBJ1-4; D ambiguous. Trimming left V 5 bases short and J 4 bases short, with 20 bases between. The CDR3 sequence is 17 residues long. Looked up from germline, CDR1 is SGHTA and CDR2 is FQGNSA. In DNA, the CDR3 is TGTGCCAGCAGCCCCGGACTTGACTGGCGCCGTAATGAAAAACTGTTTTTT. As protein: CASSPGLDWRRNEKLFF.

The V and J genes are TRBV7-9 and TRBJ1-5, with unresolved D. Trimming pared 1 base from V and 2 bases from J, leaving 9 bases between. Germline CDR1 and CDR2: SEHNR and FQNEAQ (reference sequence). CDR3 size: 15 residues. CDR3 nucleotides: TGTGCCAGCAGCTTAGATTGGGGAGGCAATCAGCCCCAGCATTTT. Protein: CASSLDWGGNQPQHF.

The J gene is TRBJ1-1, the V gene TRBV7-9; D not resolved. The CDR3 extends over 12 amino acids. Germline assignment: CDR1 SEHNR and CDR2 FQNEAQ (reference sequence). CDR3 sequence reads: CANQVMNTEAFF. The CDR3 DNA is TGTGCAAACCAGGTCATGAACACTGAAGCTTTCTTT.

The genes are TRBV2 and TRBJ2-7; D is possibly TRBD2 (6 bases). This CDR3 region has 13 residues. Germline V CDR1 and CDR2: SNHLY, FYNNEI. With 2 bases removed from V and 7 bases from J, the gap between germline ends came to 12 bases. The CDR3 region has the DNA TGTGCCAGCAGTGAAAGGGGCCGGGAGGAGCAGTACTTC. The encoded protein is CASSERGREEQYF.

The genes are TRBV9 and TRBJ2-1; D not certain. Trimming stripped 3 bases from V and 0 bases from J, with 13 bases between. Germline CDR1 and CDR2: SGDLS and YYNGEE. The CDR3 length is 16 residues. As DNA, the CDR3 is TGTGCCAGCAGCGCCCGAGGCGGCAGCTCCTACAATGAGCAGTTCTTC. Protein sequence: CASSARGGSSYNEQFF.

V and J are TRBV11-2 and TRBJ1-2, with D unclear. The CDR3 consists of 16 residues. The V and J ends lost 4 bases and 2 bases respectively, with 17 bases between them. Germline V gene sequence: CDR1 SGHAT, CDR2 FQNNGV. CDR3 in amino acids: CASSSLRGEKNYGYTF. CDR3 DNA sequence: TGTGCCAGCAGCTCGTTACGCGGGGAAAAGAACTATGGCTACACCTTC.

This clone occurred once. The genes are TRBV4-1 and TRBJ2-1; 9 nucleotides agree with TRBD2. The length of the CDR3 is 17 residues. V lost 1 base, J lost 3 bases, and 7 bases stayed unmatched. From germline, CDR1 is MGHRA and CDR2 YSYEKL. The CDR3 region has the DNA TGCGCCAGCAGCCAAGGGGGACTAGCCCCTCACTACAATGAGCAGTTCTTC. It encodes CASSQGGLAPHYNEQFF.

The V call is TRBV28, the J call TRBJ2-5, with a weak D call TRBD1 (6 bases). CDR3 length: 13 residues. V lost 6 bases, J lost 5 bases, and 13 bases lay in between. The germline V gene encodes CDR1 MDHEN and CDR2 SYDVKM. The CDR3 sequence: CASRVTGQETQYF. CDR3 DNA sequence: TGTGCCAGCAGGGTCACAGGGCAGGAGACCCAGTACTTC.

This chain links TRBV27 with TRBJ1-2; D is uncertain. The V and J ends lost 4 bases and 4 bases respectively, with 16 bases between them. This CDR3 is 15 amino acids long. Germline-derived CDR1 and CDR2 are MNHEY and SMNVEV (reference sequence). This chain's CDR3 is CASSSLARTAYGYTF. The CDR3 bases are TGTGCCAGCAGTTCTCTAGCCCGGACGGCCTATGGCTACACCTTC.

The rearrangement uses TRBV6-5 and TRBJ2-7; 9 bases are a match to TRBD1. The length of the CDR3 is 15 residues. Germline assignment: CDR1 MNHEY and CDR2 SVGAGI. Losses at the gene ends were 3 bases for V and 6 bases for J; bases not matched to a gene: 9. CDR3 in DNA: TGTGCCAGCAGTTATCGACGGACAGGGGCTAGCGAGCAGTACTTC. Protein: CASSYRRTGASEQYF.

This rearrangement joins TRBV6-1 to TRBJ2-2; D call uncertain. V lost 6 bases and J lost 6, with 5 bases in between. CDR3 length: 11 residues. Looked up from germline, CDR1 is MNHNS and CDR2 is SASEGT. The CDR3 DNA sequence: TGTGCCAGCAGCGTCGCCGGGGAGCTGTTTTTT. Translating it yields CASSVAGELFF.

The V call is TRBV6-6, the J call TRBJ1-1; no reliable D call. Between the trimmed V and J ends, which lost 2 bases and 5 bases, there was a span of 9 bases. The CDR3 covers 13 residues. Germline CDR1 MNHNY, CDR2 SVGAGI (reference sequence). The DNA of the CDR3 is TGTGCCAGCAGTTACGGTCGCAGGACTGAAGCTTTCTTT. Its protein is CASSYGRRTEAFF.

This clone was counted a single time. The V call is TRBV7-3, the J call TRBJ2-1, with a possible D match to TRBD2 (6 bases). CDR3 size: 16 residues. The germline V gene has CDR1 SGHTA and CDR2 FQGTGA. V was pared by 5 bases and J by 3 bases, with 17 bases between. CDR3 sequence reads: CASSLEFGTLYNEQFF. The CDR3 coding sequence is TGTGCCAGCAGCCTAGAATTTGGGACTCTCTACAATGAGCAGTTCTTC.

The J gene is TRBJ2-1, the V gene TRBV10-3; D perhaps matches TRBD2 (6 bases). The V and J ends lost 4 bases and 4 bases respectively, with 11 bases between them. The V gene's germline CDR1 is ENHRY and CDR2 SYGVKD. This CDR3 is built from 14 residues. As DNA, the CDR3 is TGTGCCATCAGTGCGGGAGTGACTTACAATGAGCAGTTCTTC. This encodes CAISAGVTYNEQFF.

This chain connects TRBV7-2 to TRBJ2-2, with TRBD1 identical over 7 bases. Losses at the gene ends were 6 bases for V and 2 bases for J; bases not matched to a gene: 9. Germline CDR1 reads SGHTA; CDR2 reads FQGNSA. The CDR3 contains 16 residues. The CDR3 sequence: CASSHNRQGNTGELFF. The DNA for the CDR3 is TGTGCCAGCAGTCACAATAGACAGGGCAACACCGGGGAGCTGTTTTTT.

The CDR3 DNA is TGTGCCAGCAGTTACAACTATCTCACAGATACGCAGTATTTT. It codes for CASSYNYLTDTQYF. The chain recombines TRBV6-6 with TRBJ2-3, with no clear D. The CDR3 has 14 amino acids. CDR1 and CDR2 from the germline V gene are MNHNY and SVGAGI (reference sequence). Trimming left V 2 bases short and J 2 bases short, with 8 bases between.

The chain recombines TRBV9 with TRBJ1-1; TRBD1 matches 7 bases. The CDR3 runs to 14 residues. Germline values: CDR1 SGDLS, CDR2 YYNGEE. V was pared by 0 bases and J by 5 bases, with 4 bases of the junction left unmatched. CDR3 DNA: TGTGCCAGCAGCGTAGAAGGGGGCAAAACTGAAGCTTTCTTT. Its protein product is CASSVEGGKTEAFF.

The V call is TRBV6-5, the J call TRBJ2-7; D is ambiguous. V lost 2 bases and J lost 6, with 5 bases in between. Germline CDR1 MNHEY, CDR2 SVGAGI. CDR3 length: 11 residues. This chain's CDR3 is CASSYGAEQYF. The CDR3 bases are TGTGCCAGCAGTTACGGAGCCGAGCAGTACTTC.

The genes are TRBV6-5 and TRBJ2-5; tentatively, D is TRBD2 (5 bases). V was clipped by 5 bases and J by 5 bases, with 6 bases between them. The germline CDR1 and CDR2 sequences are MNHEY and SVGAGI. The CDR3 spans 11 residues. CDR3 coding DNA: TGTGCCAGCAGTCGCGGGGAGACCCAGTACTTC. Its translation is CASSRGETQYF.

Here the CDR3 reads CASSVDRVDGYTF. Here the CDR3 DNA reads TGTGCCAGCAGTGTAGACAGGGTTGATGGCTACACCTTC. V gene TRBV2 combines with J gene TRBJ1-2; TRBD1 aligns across 7 bases. Germline V gives CDR1 SNHLY, CDR2 FYNNEI. The CDR3 runs 13 residues. V lost 4 bases, J lost 6 bases, and 5 bases stayed unmatched. The complete variable domain, with remaining parts taken from reference TRBV2 and TRBJ1-2, reads EPEVTQTPSHQVTQMGQEVILRCVPISNHLYFYWYRQILGQKVEFLVSFYNNEISEKSEIFDDQFSVERPDGSNFTLKIRSTKLEDSAMYFCASSVDRVDGYTFGSGTRLTVV.

The chain has TRBV4-3 and TRBJ2-7; TRBD1 aligns across 9 bases. Germline CDR1 LGHNA, CDR2 YSLEER. The CDR3 runs to 15 residues. The J segment lost 6 bases and the V segment lost 4 bases, leaving 10 bases of the junction unmatched. The CDR3 nucleotides read TGCGCCAGCAGCCTCTCCGGGACAGGGCCCGGCGAGCAGTACTTC. It codes for CASSLSGTGPGEQYF.

The rearrangement uses TRBV4-1 and TRBJ2-7, with 8 bases matching TRBD2. The CDR3 has 15 residues. The trim removed 3 bases at V and 2 bases at J, leaving 6 bases unmatched. Per germline, CDR1 MGHRA and CDR2 YSYEKL. CDR3 region: CASSHLLAAAYEQYF. CDR3 DNA sequence: TGCGCCAGCAGCCACTTACTAGCGGCGGCCTACGAGCAGTACTTC.

The chain recombines TRBV6-1 with TRBJ1-1; 8 bases are shared with TRBD1. The V gene end was trimmed by 6 bases and the J gene end by 4 bases; junction bases not matched to a gene: 4. Germline CDR1 and CDR2: MNHNS and SASEGT. The CDR3 consists of 13 residues. The CDR3 protein is CASRLDRATEAFF. CDR3 nucleotides: TGTGCCAGCAGATTGGACAGGGCCACTGAAGCTTTCTTT.

The V gene is TRBV27, the J gene TRBJ1-5, with D maybe TRBD1 (5 bases). CDR3 size: 15 residues. Germline V gene sequence: CDR1 MNHEY, CDR2 SMNVEV (reference sequence). V lost 7 bases and J lost 2, with 15 bases in between. For the CDR3, the DNA is TGTGCCAGCAAAGAATGGGGGGAGGGCAATCAGCCCCAGCATTTT. This gives the protein CASKEWGEGNQPQHF.

This chain connects TRBV6-1 to TRBJ1-5; TRBD1 is a possible D gene (5 bases). Germline CDR1 is MNHNS and CDR2 is SASEGT. The CDR3 spans 15 residues. Trimming took 4 bases from V and 2 from J, leaving 12 bases between them. The CDR3 bases are TGTGCCAGCAGTGGACCAGGGTATGGCAATCAGCCCCAGCATTTT. This encodes CASSGPGYGNQPQHF.

The V call is TRBV5-4, the J call TRBJ2-5; 9 bases are shared with TRBD1. CDR1 is SGHNT and CDR2 is YYREEE in the germline V gene (reference sequence). The junction had 6 bases not matched to a gene; V was cut back by 6 bases and J by 0 bases. CDR3 length: 15 residues. The CDR3, as DNA: TGTGCCAGCACCCGGGACAGGGCTTACCAAGAGACCCAGTACTTC. This codes for CASTRDRAYQETQYF.

The chain employs TRBV7-2 and TRBJ2-5; TRBD2 agrees at 8 bases. V shed 5 bases and J 5 bases; nucleotides not matched to a gene: 10. Germline CDR1 and CDR2: SGHTA and FQGNSA. CDR3 length: 15 amino acids. The CDR3 nucleotides are TGTGCCAGCAGCCGCACACTAGCGGCCCAGGAGACCCAGTACTTC. This translates into CASSRTLAAQETQYF.